Shown below are 30 T cell receptor beta chains from a single sample sequenced in a study of blood T cell repertoires in COVID-19. TCRdb's table, derived via immunoSEQ multiplex PCR, lists solely in-frame clones and lacks some. Among under 250,000 clones listed, roughly 86% were seen once. The sample taken for sequencing was peripheral blood. The receptors come from a woman between 45 and 60 years old with active or convalescent COVID-19.

This clone was seen repeatedly, ten times or more. The CDR3 protein is CASSISPGVYSPLHF. CDR3 in DNA: TGTGCCAGTAGTATATCTCCAGGGGTATATTCACCCCTCCACTTT. V and J are TRBV19 and TRBJ1-6; D perhaps matches TRBD1 (6 bases). CDR3 length: 15 residues. CDR1 and CDR2 from the germline V gene are LNHDA and SQIVND (reference sequence). The V end lost 2 bases, the J end lost 8 bases, and 13 bases lay between the germline ends. The full variable domain, completed using reference TRBV19 and TRBJ1-6, is DGGITQSPKYLFRKEGQNVTLSCEQNLNHDAMYWYRQDPGQGLRLIYYSQIVNDFQKGDIAEGYSVSREKKESFPLTVTSAQKNPTAFYLCASSISPGVYSPLHFGNGTRLTVT.

The sample holds a few counts of this clone. The V call is TRBV4-2, the J call TRBJ2-1; a weak D match, TRBD2 (6 bases). The CDR3 covers 15 residues. Germline CDR1 reads LGHNA; CDR2 reads YNFKEQ. V lost 0 bases and J 5 bases, leaving 11 bases between the germline ends. The CDR3 is CASSQEELAHNEQFF. CDR3 in DNA: TGTGCCAGCAGCCAAGAAGAACTAGCCCACAATGAGCAGTTCTTC.

The V and J genes are TRBV19 and TRBJ2-1; 8 nucleotides match TRBD2. V lost 3 bases, J lost 6 bases, and 7 bases stayed unmatched. Per germline, CDR1 LNHDA and CDR2 SQIVND (reference sequence). The CDR3 has 15 amino acids. CDR3 protein: CASSMGSSGINEQFF. CDR3 DNA: TGTGCCAGTAGTATGGGAAGTAGCGGGATCAATGAGCAGTTCTTC. Filled out from reference TRBV19 and TRBJ2-1, the complete variable domain reads DGGITQSPKYLFRKEGQNVTLSCEQNLNHDAMYWYRQDPGQGLRLIYYSQIVNDFQKGDIAEGYSVSREKKESFPLTVTSAQKNPTAFYLCASSMGSSGINEQFFGPGTRLTVL.

This clone turned up a few times. V and J are TRBV6-5 and TRBJ1-2; 11 bases match TRBD1. The germline V gene has CDR1 MNHEY and CDR2 SVGAGI. This CDR3 has 15 amino acids. V gave up 6 bases and J gave up 7 bases; unmatched junction bases: 10. The CDR3 loop is CASRTGTGGWAGYTF. The CDR3 coding sequence is TGTGCCAGCAGGACCGGGACAGGGGGTTGGGCTGGCTACACCTTC.

The chain joins TRBV5-1 to TRBJ2-1, with 14 bases matching TRBD2. Germline V gives CDR1 SGHRS, CDR2 YFSETQ. The junction had 8 bases not matched to a gene; V was cut back by 4 bases and J by 8 bases. The CDR3 consists of 16 residues. CDR3 sequence: CASSPPGLAGVHEQFF. CDR3 nucleotide sequence: TGCGCCAGCAGCCCACCGGGACTAGCGGGAGTCCATGAGCAGTTCTTC.

CDR3 nucleotide sequence: TGTGCCAGCAGCTCTCGGACAGGCGGCACAGATACGCAGTATTTT. Amino acids: CASSSRTGGTDTQYF. The V and J genes are TRBV9 and TRBJ2-3; 7 bases line up with TRBD1. The germline V gene encodes CDR1 SGDLS and CDR2 YYNGEE. Trimming cost V 4 bases and J 1 base; bases outside gene matches: 6. The length of the CDR3 is 15 residues.

The chain couples TRBV2 to TRBJ2-3; D is perhaps TRBD1 (7 bases). The V gene's germline CDR1 is SNHLY and CDR2 FYNNEI. The CDR3 length is 15 residues. V was shortened by 6 bases and J by 8 bases, with 21 bases between the two germline ends. The CDR3 is CASRTRTGNPSTQYF. The CDR3 DNA reads TGTGCCAGCAGGACTAGGACAGGAAACCCGAGTACGCAGTATTTT. The variable domain in full, completed from reference TRBV2 and TRBJ2-3, reads EPEVTQTPSHQVTQMGQEVILRCVPISNHLYFYWYRQILGQKVEFLVSFYNNEISEKSEIFDDQFSVERPDGSNFTLKIRSTKLEDSAMYFCASRTRTGNPSTQYFGPGTRLTVL.

The CDR3: CASSLAARTLHF. Here the CDR3 DNA reads TGTGCCAGCAGTTTGGCGGCCCGCACCCTCCACTTT. This chain links TRBV28 with TRBJ1-6; no definite D call. This CDR3 contains 12 residues. The germline V and J ends were trimmed by 3 bases and 14 bases, with 11 bases remaining between them. Germline V gene sequence: CDR1 MDHEN, CDR2 SYDVKM.

Only a few counts were recorded for this clone. The rearrangement joins TRBV28 to TRBJ1-5, with D possibly TRBD1 on 6 matching bases. Trimming shortened V by 1 base and J by 8 bases, and 12 bases separated the two germline ends. Germline assignment: CDR1 MDHEN and CDR2 SYDVKM. This CDR3 has 14 residues. The CDR3 bases are TGTGCCAGCAGTTTATCACACAGGGTCAAGCCCCAGCATTTT. Its translation is CASSLSHRVKPQHF.

The chain recombines TRBV2 with TRBJ1-2; no definite D call. Germline V gives CDR1 SNHLY, CDR2 FYNNEI. The CDR3 extends over 15 amino acids. Trimming removed 4 bases at V and 1 base at J, with 13 bases between. The CDR3, as DNA: TGTGCCAGCAGTGTGCAGAGGTCTAGTAACTATGGCTACACCTTC. Protein: CASSVQRSSNYGYTF.

This clone occurred once. The chain joins TRBV5-1 to TRBJ1-2; TRBD1 might be the D (5 bases). Germline V gene lookup returns CDR1 SGHRS and CDR2 YFSETQ. The germline V and J ends were trimmed by 1 base and 1 base, with 20 bases remaining between them. CDR3 length: 18 amino acids. The chain's CDR3 is CASSLMISSGSLNYGYTF. The CDR3 region has the DNA TGCGCCAGCAGCTTGATGATATCGTCAGGGTCGCTTAACTATGGCTACACCTTC. Complete variable domain (other parts from reference TRBV5-1 and TRBJ1-2): KAGVTQTPRYLIKTRGQQVTLSCSPISGHRSVSWYQQTPGQGLQFLFEYFSETQRNKGNFPGRFSGRQFSNSRSEMNVSTLELGDSALYLCASSLMISSGSLNYGYTFGSGTRLTVV.

V gene TRBV15 combines with J gene TRBJ2-1; 8 positions agree with TRBD2. The CDR3 length is 16 residues. CDR1 is LNHNV and CDR2 is YYDKDF in the germline V gene (reference sequence). V trimming: 3 bases; J trimming: 3 bases; junction bases outside the gene matches: 7. The CDR3 is CATSSHKRELYNEQFF. The DNA of the CDR3 is TGTGCCACCAGCAGCCACAAGCGGGAGCTCTACAATGAGCAGTTCTTC.

The gene calls are TRBV3-1 (or the pseudogene TRBV3-2) and TRBJ1-2; 10 positions agree with TRBD1. The CDR3 runs to 15 residues. Germline V lookup: CDR1 LGHDT, CDR2 YNNKEL (reference sequence). V trimming: 4 bases; J trimming: 2 bases; junction bases outside the gene matches: 4. CDR3 region: CASSPGTGVNYGYTF. The CDR3 bases are TGTGCCAGCAGCCCCGGGACAGGGGTCAACTATGGCTACACCTTC.

V gene TRBV5-1 combines with J gene TRBJ2-2; D not certain. The V gene lost 5 bases and the J gene lost 4 bases, with 9 bases spanning the gap. Germline V gene sequence: CDR1 SGHRS, CDR2 YFSETQ. The CDR3 has 13 residues. This CDR3 reads CASRPISTGELFF. For the CDR3, the DNA is TGCGCCAGCAGACCTATTAGCACCGGGGAGCTGTTTTTT. Together with reference TRBV5-1 and TRBJ2-2, the CDR3 gives the full variable domain: KAGVTQTPRYLIKTRGQQVTLSCSPISGHRSVSWYQQTPGQGLQFLFEYFSETQRNKGNFPGRFSGRQFSNSRSEMNVSTLELGDSALYLCASRPISTGELFFGEGSRLTVL.

This clone has more than one count but fewer than ten. V usage is TRBV7-6 and J usage is TRBJ1-1, with unresolved D. The germline V gene encodes CDR1 SGHVS and CDR2 FNYEAQ. This CDR3 region has 16 residues. The V end lost 1 base, the J end lost 1 base, and 13 bases lay between the germline ends. In DNA form, the CDR3 reads TGTGCCAGCAGCTTAGAGGTATGGGCCCCGAACACTGAAGCTTTCTTT. It is translated as CASSLEVWAPNTEAFF.

The chain combines TRBV14 with TRBJ1-2, with D unresolved. Germline V lookup: CDR1 SGHDN, CDR2 FVKESK. Trimming stripped 3 bases from V and 4 bases from J, with 6 bases between. CDR3 length: 12 amino acids. CDR3 amino acids: CASSHSGYGYTF. CDR3 bases: TGTGCCAGCAGCCACAGCGGCTATGGCTACACCTTC.

This rearrangement joins TRBV7-3 to TRBJ2-2; 9 bases are a match to TRBD2. V lost 2 bases to trimming and J lost 4 bases; unmatched junction nucleotides: 2. CDR1 and CDR2 (germline): SGHTA, FQGTGA. The CDR3 covers 15 residues. CDR3 nucleotide sequence: TGTGCCAGCAGCTTATCAGCGGGAGGCACCGGGGAGCTGTTTTTT. This codes for CASSLSAGGTGELFF.

The chain carries TRBV11-2 and TRBJ2-1; TRBD1 is a possible D gene (5 bases). V gave up 7 bases and J gave up 5 bases, with 21 bases separating them. This CDR3 spans 16 amino acids. The germline CDR1 and CDR2 sequences are SGHAT and FQNNGV. This chain's CDR3 is CASTESYRGADNEQFF. The CDR3 bases are TGTGCCAGCACCGAAAGCTACCGTGGGGCGGACAATGAGCAGTTCTTC. Using reference TRBV11-2 and TRBJ2-1 for the parts outside the CDR3, the full variable domain is EAGVAQSPRYKIIEKRQSVAFWCNPISGHATLYWYQQILGQGPKLLIQFQNNGVVDDSQLPKDRFSAERLKGVDSTLKIQPAKLEDSAVYLCASTESYRGADNEQFFGPGTRLTVL.

The chain is built from TRBV7-2 and TRBJ1-4, with 8 nucleotides matching TRBD1. CDR3 length equals 14 residues. Germline V CDR1 and CDR2: SGHTA, FQGNSA. V lost 5 bases, J lost 7 bases, and 6 bases stayed unmatched. The CDR3 sequence: CASSPGQGSEKLFF. CDR3 nucleotide sequence: TGTGCCAGCAGCCCTGGACAGGGAAGTGAAAAACTGTTTTTT.

The genes are TRBV5-1 and TRBJ1-1; 8 nucleotides match TRBD1. The germline V gene has CDR1 SGHRS and CDR2 YFSETQ. The CDR3 has 15 amino acids. The V segment lost 2 bases and the J segment 3 bases; nucleotides outside the gene matches: 6. The CDR3 DNA is TGCGCCAGCAGCTTTCAACAGGGGGGGTACACTGAAGCTTTCTTT. It translates to CASSFQQGGYTEAFF.

The chain uses TRBV7-3 and TRBJ2-1; 7 bases line up with TRBD1. V lost 2 bases and J lost 5; bases outside the gene matches: 6. This CDR3 is built from 15 residues. CDR1 and CDR2 (germline): SGHTA, FQGTGA. The CDR3 loop reads CASSLLGTANNEQFF. DNA for the CDR3: TGTGCCAGCAGCTTATTGGGGACAGCTAACAATGAGCAGTTCTTC.

This clone appeared a single time. The CDR3 region has the DNA TGTGCCTGGACTCCAAAACTAGCGGGAGAAGAGACCCAGTACTTC. Translated, it gives CAWTPKLAGEETQYF. The chain uses TRBV30 and TRBJ2-5, with TRBD2 matching over 11 bases. This CDR3 has 15 amino acids. With V trimmed by 4 bases and J by 3 bases, 7 bases remained unmatched. Germline V gives CDR1 GTSNPN, CDR2 SVGIG (reference sequence).

The V gene is TRBV29-1, the J gene TRBJ2-1, with 7 bases matching TRBD2. CDR3 size: 15 residues. Germline CDR1 reads SQVTM; CDR2 reads ANQGSEA. J lost 4 bases, V lost 3 bases, and 9 bases had no gene match. This CDR3 is CSVERFAGAYNEQFF. The CDR3 nucleotides read TGCAGCGTTGAGCGTTTTGCGGGAGCATACAATGAGCAGTTCTTC.

The chain is built from TRBV3-1 (or the pseudogene TRBV3-2) and TRBJ1-6; 7 positions agree with TRBD1. The length of the CDR3 is 16 residues. Germline CDR1 is LGHDT and CDR2 is YNNKEL (reference sequence). Trimming removed 1 base from V and 10 bases from J; junction bases left unmatched: 10. The CDR3, as DNA: TGTGCCAGCAGCCAAGGAATAGGGGGCGCGGGATCACCCCTCCACTTT. Its translation is CASSQGIGGAGSPLHF.

This rearrangement joins TRBV19 to TRBJ2-3; 8 bases are shared with TRBD1. The germline CDR1 and CDR2 sequences are LNHDA and SQIVND (reference sequence). This CDR3 region has 15 residues. The V and J ends lost 6 bases and 2 bases, in that order; junction bases with no gene match: 7. The CDR3 nucleotides are TGTGCCAGTAGCAACAGGGGGTCGTCCACAGATACGCAGTATTTT. Residues: CASSNRGSSTDTQYF.

The sample holds a few counts of this clone. This chain links TRBV10-3 with TRBJ2-2; TRBD1 matches 12 bases. Germline V gene data show CDR1 as ENHRY and CDR2 as SYGVKD. The J segment lost 8 bases and the V segment lost 6 bases, leaving 13 bases of the junction unmatched. The CDR3 is made up of 17 amino acids. The CDR3 loop is CAISDPIGTGGSGELFF. CDR3 in DNA: TGTGCCATCAGCGACCCTATCGGGACAGGGGGCTCGGGGGAGCTGTTTTTT.

DNA for the CDR3: TGTGTCACTTACGGAACAGGCTACAATGAGCAGTTCTTC. This gives the protein CVTYGTGYNEQFF. The chain has TRBV28 and TRBJ2-1; possible D gene TRBD1, 5 bases. Germline V gene lookup returns CDR1 MDHEN and CDR2 SYDVKM. The CDR3 has 13 residues.

Only a few counts were recorded for this clone. The genes are TRBV4-1 and TRBJ2-1; 7 bases line up with TRBD2. The V segment lost 2 bases and the J segment 8 bases; nucleotides outside the gene matches: 6. The CDR3 runs to 14 residues. Germline CDR1 and CDR2: MGHRA and YSYEKL. CDR3 amino acids: CASSQSRLAHEQFF. The CDR3, as DNA: TGCGCCAGCAGCCAAAGTAGACTAGCCCATGAGCAGTTCTTC.

The V gene is TRBV5-4, the J gene TRBJ1-2; no clear D gene. This CDR3 is built from 15 residues. V lost 0 bases to trimming and J lost 0 bases, with 9 bases between them. Per the germline V gene, CDR1 is SGHNT and CDR2 is YYREEE (reference sequence). The CDR3: CASSLGGGTNYGYTF. The CDR3 DNA reads TGTGCCAGCAGCTTGGGAGGCGGAACTAACTATGGCTACACCTTC.

The chain joins TRBV7-6 to TRBJ2-2, with a possible D match to TRBD1 (6 bases). Germline V gives CDR1 SGHVS, CDR2 FNYEAQ. Trimming took off 2 bases at V and 3 bases at J, with 7 bases between the two ends. The CDR3 contains 14 residues. CDR3: CASSLQGYTGELFF. Here the CDR3 DNA reads TGTGCCAGCAGCTTACAGGGGTACACCGGGGAGCTGTTTTTT.